One and the same sample provided the 22 T cell receptor beta chains below, sequenced in a study of shared clonotypes between healthy human individuals (dated by TCRdb to the early 2020s). The protocol used for the library was the immunoSEQ multiplex PCR assay. TCRdb holds this immuneACCESS table with in-frame rearrangements only. Some clones are missing; in checked studies, unresolved V genes explain under half, and the rest has no known cause. The sample table holds a few million clones, of which around 90% were seen once. Around 0.14% of the sample belongs to the ten largest clones. The sequenced sample consisted of naive CD4+ T cells sorted from blood. This specimen's cell subset or site label, per the study, means: CD45RA+ positively selected. The receptors originated from a man aged 18-30 years in good health.

There are a few counts of this clone. The chain carries TRBV27 and TRBJ2-7, with TRBD1 identical over 7 bases. The V gene's germline CDR1 is MNHEY and CDR2 SMNVEV (reference sequence). CDR3 length equals 12 residues. Unmatched junction bases numbered 5, after V lost 5 bases and J lost 7 bases. For the CDR3, the DNA is TGTGCCAGCAGTCCAAGGGGGCGTGAGCAGTACTTC. Its translation is CASSPRGREQYF.

The chain couples TRBV30 to TRBJ1-1; possible D gene TRBD1, 6 bases. CDR3 length: 17 residues. Trimming pared 0 bases from V and 0 bases from J, leaving 17 bases between. Germline assignment: CDR1 GTSNPN and CDR2 SVGIG (reference sequence). The CDR3 DNA is TGTGCCTGGAGTGTCAAGGACAAGGGGGACTTGAACACTGAAGCTTTCTTT. It yields the protein CAWSVKDKGDLNTEAFF. The entire variable domain, with the rest obtained from reference TRBV30 and TRBJ1-1, is as follows: SQTIHQWPATLVQPVGSPLSLECTVEGTSNPNLYWYRQAAGRGLQLLFYSVGIGQISSEVPQNLSASRPQDRQFILSSKKLLLSDSGFYLCAWSVKDKGDLNTEAFFGQGTRLTVV.

Notes on this clone: This CDR3 is also generated by other DNA sequences in the sample. The chain recombines TRBV5-1 with TRBJ2-5; 7 nucleotides agree with TRBD1. Per the germline V gene, CDR1 is SGHRS and CDR2 is YFSETQ. The CDR3 runs 14 residues. V shed 0 bases and J 2 bases; nucleotides not matched to a gene: 1. The CDR3 nucleotides read TGCGCCAGCAGCTTGGTGGGACAGCAAGAGACCCAGTACTTC. Translating gives CASSLVGQQETQYF.

The CDR3 region has the DNA TGTGCCAGCAGTGAAATGGGACTTAAAGAGACCCAGTACTTC. As protein: CASSEMGLKETQYF. This chain joins TRBV6-1 and TRBJ2-5, with TRBD2 as a possible D gene (6 bases). There are 14 residues in the CDR3. Germline CDR1 and CDR2: MNHNS and SASEGT. The V and J ends lost 2 bases and 3 bases respectively, with 10 bases between them.

This chain uses TRBV18 with TRBJ1-2; maybe TRBD1 (5 bases). Germline values: CDR1 KGHSH, CDR2 LQKENI. Trimming removed 3 bases at V and 6 bases at J, with 11 bases between. The CDR3 covers 13 residues. CDR3: CASSPTGMDGYTF. Written as DNA, the CDR3 is TGTGCCAGCTCACCCACAGGAATGGATGGCTACACCTTC.

The J gene is TRBJ2-3, the V gene TRBV6-6; D is ambiguous. CDR1 and CDR2 from the germline V gene are MNHNY and SVGAGI (reference sequence). Trimming stripped 3 bases from V and 1 base from J, with 11 bases between. This CDR3 has 15 residues. The CDR3 region is CASSYQTPGTDTQYF. CDR3 sequence (DNA): TGTGCCAGCAGTTATCAGACACCGGGCACAGATACGCAGTATTTT.

The table lists this clone with a count of one. The chain employs TRBV28 and TRBJ1-1; 8 nucleotides line up with TRBD1. The V gene's germline CDR1 is MDHEN and CDR2 SYDVKM. The CDR3 runs 17 residues. The V gene end was trimmed by 6 bases and the J gene end by 1 base; junction bases not matched to a gene: 13. The CDR3: CASRQKGQGLRNTEAFF. CDR3 DNA: TGTGCCAGCAGACAAAAAGGACAGGGCCTAAGGAACACTGAAGCTTTCTTT. The full variable domain, with the rest looked up from reference TRBV28 and TRBJ1-1, is DVKVTQSSRYLVKRTGEKVFLECVQDMDHENMFWYRQDPGLGLRLIYFSYDVKMKEKGDIPEGYSVSREKKERFSLILESASTNQTSMYLCASRQKGQGLRNTEAFFGQGTRLTVV.

The chain joins TRBV10-2 to TRBJ2-7; D perhaps matches TRBD1 (6 bases). This CDR3 has 14 amino acids. V dropped 3 bases and J dropped 1 base, with 10 bases sitting between them. Germline CDR1 WSHSY, CDR2 SAAADI. The CDR3 sequence: CASSDTGQSYEQYF. The CDR3 DNA follows: TGCGCCAGCAGTGATACGGGACAATCCTACGAGCAGTACTTC.

A remark on this clone: Other DNA variants within this sample encode the same CDR3. The chain uses TRBV5-6 and TRBJ2-2; 8 bases agree with TRBD1. This CDR3 region has 15 residues. Germline-derived CDR1 and CDR2 are SGHDT and YYEEEE. J lost 2 bases, V lost 2 bases, and 2 bases had no gene match. CDR3 DNA: TGTGCCAGCAGCTTTGACAGGGGAAACACCGGGGAGCTGTTTTTT. Translating gives CASSFDRGNTGELFF.

This rearrangement joins TRBV6-5 to TRBJ2-7; D is ambiguous. The ends were cut back, 5 bases at V and 5 bases at J, with 7 bases in the middle. From germline, CDR1 is MNHEY and CDR2 SVGAGI. This CDR3 contains 11 residues. The chain's CDR3 is CASSERHEQYF. CDR3 in DNA: TGTGCCAGCAGTGAACGCCACGAGCAGTACTTC.

V is TRBV30 and J is TRBJ2-1, with TRBD2 matching over 15 bases. Germline lookup yields CDR1 GTSNPN and CDR2 SVGIG (reference sequence). The CDR3 extends over 19 amino acids. J lost 7 bases, V lost 5 bases, and 18 bases had no gene match. The CDR3 DNA follows: TGTGCCTGGGTGCCCTCCTCGGGACTAGCGGGAGGTAGGTGGAATGAGCAGTTCTTC. Translation: CAWVPSSGLAGGRWNEQFF. The complete variable domain, with remaining parts taken from reference TRBV30 and TRBJ2-1, reads SQTIHQWPATLVQPVGSPLSLECTVEGTSNPNLYWYRQAAGRGLQLLFYSVGIGQISSEVPQNLSASRPQDRQFILSSKKLLLSDSGFYLCAWVPSSGLAGGRWNEQFFGPGTRLTVL.

A single count supports this clone. This chain connects TRBV7-6 to TRBJ2-7, with TRBD1 matching over 11 bases. This CDR3 spans 14 amino acids. CDR1 is SGHVS, CDR2 FNYEAQ, per germline. V lost 4 bases, J lost 2 bases, and 1 base stayed unmatched. The chain's CDR3 is CASSSGQGAYEQYF. DNA for the CDR3: TGTGCCAGCAGCTCGGGACAGGGGGCCTACGAGCAGTACTTC. The entire variable domain, with the rest obtained from reference TRBV7-6 and TRBJ2-7, is as follows: GAGVSQSPRYKVTKRGQDVALRCDPISGHVSLYWYRQALGQGPEFLTYFNYEAQQDKSGLPNDRFSAERPEGSISTLTIQRTEQRDSAMYRCASSSGQGAYEQYFGPGTRLTVT.

The V gene is TRBV29-1, the J gene TRBJ1-1; TRBD1 agrees at 8 bases. Germline CDR1 SQVTM, CDR2 ANQGSEA. The CDR3 spans 14 residues. The V and J ends lost 4 bases and 6 bases, in that order; junction bases with no gene match: 10. The CDR3 spells CSVVPRGPGAEAFF. Here the CDR3 DNA reads TGCAGCGTTGTCCCCAGGGGGCCCGGTGCTGAAGCTTTCTTT.

In DNA, the CDR3 is TGTGCCAGCAGCGTAGGAAGGAGACCGACTTATAATTCACCCCTCCACTTT. It encodes CASSVGRRPTYNSPLHF. The V call is TRBV9, the J call TRBJ1-6, with unresolved D. Germline V lookup: CDR1 SGDLS, CDR2 YYNGEE. V was pared by 0 bases and J by 4 bases, with 14 bases between. CDR3 size: 17 residues.

The rearrangement joins TRBV5-5 to TRBJ2-1; 15 bases agree with TRBD2. The CDR3 covers 15 residues. Germline trimming cut 0 bases from V and 12 bases from J; bases unmatched to any gene: 4. CDR1 is SGHKS, CDR2 YYEKEE, per germline (reference sequence). The CDR3 reads CASSLGTSGRAVQFF. The DNA for the CDR3 is TGTGCCAGCAGCTTGGGGACTAGCGGGAGGGCCGTGCAGTTCTTC.

CDR3 DNA sequence: TGTGCCAGCAGTGGGGACATCTATGGCTACACCTTC. The encoded protein is CASSGDIYGYTF. This chain uses TRBV2 with TRBJ1-2; a possible D gene is TRBD1 (6 bases). Trimming pared 4 bases from V and 4 bases from J, leaving 7 bases between. The CDR3 spans 12 residues. Germline CDR1 reads SNHLY; CDR2 reads FYNNEI.

The V and J genes are TRBV29-1 and TRBJ1-2; D call uncertain. This CDR3 is 13 amino acids long. In germline, CDR1 is SQVTM, CDR2 ANQGSEA. The V gene lost 2 bases and the J gene lost 1 base, with 8 bases spanning the gap. The CDR3 DNA is TGCAGCGTTGAAACCAAGGTTAACTATGGCTACACCTTC. It codes for CSVETKVNYGYTF.

The rearrangement uses TRBV5-1 and TRBJ2-5; TRBD2 matches 9 bases. V trimming: 3 bases; J trimming: 3 bases; junction bases outside the gene matches: 6. Germline values: CDR1 SGHRS, CDR2 YFSETQ. The CDR3 sequence is 15 residues long. The CDR3 nucleotides read TGCGCCAGCAGCTCAGGACTAGCGTTAGAAGAGACCCAGTACTTC. This gives the protein CASSSGLALEETQYF.

This clone was picked up a small number of times. The chain is built from TRBV30 and TRBJ2-2; no clear D gene. Per the germline V gene, CDR1 is GTSNPN and CDR2 is SVGIG (reference sequence). CDR3 length: 13 residues. V dropped 1 base and J dropped 4 bases, with 7 bases sitting between them. CDR3 residues: CAWSDSRTGELFF. The CDR3 coding sequence is TGTGCCTGGAGTGACAGTCGCACCGGGGAGCTGTTTTTT.

The chain is built from TRBV28 and TRBJ1-5, with TRBD1 as a possible D gene (6 bases). With 5 bases removed from V and 0 bases from J, the gap between germline ends came to 11 bases. The CDR3 runs to 15 residues. Germline lookup yields CDR1 MDHEN and CDR2 SYDVKM. The CDR3 loop is CASSPGDNSNQPQHF. The DNA of the CDR3 is TGTGCCAGCAGTCCCGGGGACAATAGCAATCAGCCCCAGCATTTT. The full variable domain, in which reference TRBV28 and TRBJ1-5 provide the parts outside the CDR3, is DVKVTQSSRYLVKRTGEKVFLECVQDMDHENMFWYRQDPGLGLRLIYFSYDVKMKEKGDIPEGYSVSREKKERFSLILESASTNQTSMYLCASSPGDNSNQPQHFGDGTRLSIL.

The rearrangement links TRBV28 to TRBJ1-5; D not certain. The CDR3 extends over 16 amino acids. V shed 6 bases and J shed 1 base, with 16 bases lying between them. Germline V gene lookup returns CDR1 MDHEN and CDR2 SYDVKM. The CDR3 nucleotides are TGTGCCAGCAGGACCGAGGGAGGATGGAGCAATCAGCCCCAGCATTTT. As protein: CASRTEGGWSNQPQHF.

The genes are TRBV18 and TRBJ2-4, with 12 bases identical to TRBD1. This CDR3 comprises 17 residues. Per germline, CDR1 KGHSH and CDR2 LQKENI. V lost 5 bases and J lost 1; bases outside the gene matches: 6. CDR3: CASSVGTGGAAKNIQYF. The CDR3 nucleotides are TGTGCCAGCTCAGTGGGGACAGGGGGCGCTGCCAAAAACATTCAGTACTTC.